Presented here are 29 T cell receptor beta chains from one specimen sequenced in a study of T cell clones after liver transplantation. Libraries were prepared by immunoSEQ multiplex PCR; TCRdb keeps only in-frame clonotypes and omits some of them. The sample consists of around 75,000 clones, around 84% of them appearing once. Specimen: CD4+ T cells from blood, collected 48 to 50 months after liver transplant. The receptor source for this set is a human patient who received a liver transplant. Some T cells may originate from the graft donor.

The J gene is TRBJ2-2, the V gene TRBV19; perhaps TRBD1 as D (7 bases). CDR1 and CDR2 (germline): LNHDA, SQIVND (reference sequence). Trimming removed 5 bases from V and 3 bases from J, with 16 bases in between. CDR3 length: 16 amino acids. CDR3 in amino acids: CASSSGGGKDTGELFF. CDR3 coding DNA: TGTGCCAGTAGTTCTGGAGGGGGCAAGGACACCGGGGAGCTGTTTTTT.

V gene TRBV6-5 combines with J gene TRBJ1-3; perhaps TRBD1 as D (6 bases). CDR1 is MNHEY, CDR2 SVGAGI, per germline. The V end lost 6 bases, the J end lost 10 bases, and 10 bases lay between the germline ends. CDR3 size: 11 residues. The CDR3 here is CASRQGTTIYF. CDR3 nucleotide sequence: TGTGCCAGCAGACAGGGTACAACCATATATTTT.

The genes are TRBV7-6 and TRBJ2-7; 13 bases match TRBD2. This CDR3 contains 15 residues. The V gene's germline CDR1 is SGHVS and CDR2 FNYEAQ. V lost 3 bases and J lost 3; bases outside the gene matches: 2. The CDR3 DNA follows: TGTGCCAGCAGCTTGGGGACTAGCGGGGTCTACGAGCAGTACTTC. Translated, it gives CASSLGTSGVYEQYF. The full variable domain, completed using reference TRBV7-6 and TRBJ2-7, is GAGVSQSPRYKVTKRGQDVALRCDPISGHVSLYWYRQALGQGPEFLTYFNYEAQQDKSGLPNDRFSAERPEGSISTLTIQRTEQRDSAMYRCASSLGTSGVYEQYFGPGTRLTVT.

The chain employs TRBV7-2 and TRBJ1-1, with 9 positions matching TRBD1. The germline V gene has CDR1 SGHTA and CDR2 FQGNSA. The CDR3 extends over 15 amino acids. Losses at the gene ends were 5 bases for V and 8 bases for J; bases not matched to a gene: 12. The CDR3 DNA sequence: TGTGCCAGCAGCCTACAATCGGGACAGGGTCGGGAAGCTTTCTTT. This translates into CASSLQSGQGREAFF.

V gene TRBV6-1 combines with J gene TRBJ1-5; no clear D. The CDR3 is made up of 14 amino acids. V was trimmed by 5 bases and J by 4 bases, leaving 12 bases between them. CDR1 is MNHNS and CDR2 is SASEGT in the germline V gene. The CDR3 DNA reads as TGTGCCAGCAGTCATGTGACGGAGAATCAGCCCCAGCATTTT. As protein: CASSHVTENQPQHF.

The chain recombines TRBV11-2 with TRBJ2-5; 10 bases fit TRBD1. Germline assignment: CDR1 SGHAT and CDR2 FQNNGV. V lost 3 bases to trimming and J lost 5 bases; unmatched junction nucleotides: 3. The CDR3 has 14 residues. The CDR3 spells CASSFGTGAETQYF. CDR3 in DNA: TGTGCCAGCAGCTTCGGGACAGGGGCCGAGACCCAGTACTTC.

The V gene is TRBV29-1, the J gene TRBJ1-2, with a weak D call TRBD1 (5 bases). CDR3 length: 12 residues. Germline V gene data show CDR1 as SQVTM and CDR2 as ANQGSEA. Trimming stripped 7 bases from V and 5 bases from J, with 14 bases between. The CDR3 nucleotides are TGCAGCGGACAGACAGTGTCATATGGCTACACCTTC. Residues: CSGQTVSYGYTF.

This chain links TRBV19 with TRBJ1-2; D is ambiguous. The CDR3 is made up of 12 amino acids. Looked up from germline, CDR1 is LNHDA and CDR2 is SQIVND (reference sequence). V was pared by 7 bases and J by 1 base, with 7 bases between. The CDR3 DNA reads as TGTGCCAGTAACCAGGATAACTATGGCTACACCTTC. This sequence encodes CASNQDNYGYTF.

The chain recombines TRBV12-5 with TRBJ1-1; D is possibly TRBD1 (6 bases). The CDR3 is 13 residues long. CDR1 is LGHNT and CDR2 is FRNRAP in the germline V gene. The V end lost 7 bases, the J end lost 6 bases, and 15 bases lay between the germline ends. The CDR3 DNA follows: TGTGCTAGTGCCGCCGGGGGGGCTTCTGAAGCTTTCTTT. Its translation: CASAAGGASEAFF.

The chain couples TRBV9 to TRBJ2-3; D is unresolved. CDR3 length: 13 residues. In germline, CDR1 is SGDLS, CDR2 YYNGEE. V was pared by 2 bases and J by 2 bases, with 6 bases between. The CDR3 DNA reads as TGTGCCAGCAGCGTTTCCAACACAGATACGCAGTATTTT. Its translation: CASSVSNTDTQYF. Using reference TRBV9 and TRBJ2-3 for the parts outside the CDR3, the full variable domain is DSGVTQTPKHLITATGQRVTLRCSPRSGDLSVYWYQQSLDQGLQFLIQYYNGEERAKGNILERFSAQQFPDLHSELNLSSLELGDSALYFCASSVSNTDTQYFGPGTRLTVL.

The genes are TRBV19 and TRBJ1-5; D not resolved. Trimming left V 5 bases short and J 5 bases short, with 16 bases between. CDR1 is LNHDA and CDR2 is SQIVND in the germline V gene (reference sequence). This CDR3 region has 15 residues. This CDR3 reads CASSLRESPYQPQHF. The CDR3 DNA reads TGTGCCAGTAGTCTGCGGGAGTCTCCCTATCAGCCCCAGCATTTT.

The rearrangement uses TRBV19 and TRBJ1-2, with 8 bases identical to TRBD1. Germline lookup yields CDR1 LNHDA and CDR2 SQIVND (reference sequence). V lost 5 bases to trimming and J lost 8 bases; unmatched junction nucleotides: 7. This CDR3 spans 13 amino acids. The CDR3: CASSWDRNRGYTF. DNA for the CDR3: TGTGCCAGTAGTTGGGACAGGAACAGGGGCTACACCTTC.

The chain has TRBV7-3 and TRBJ2-2, with TRBD1 matching 10 bases. Trimming removed 2 bases from V and 8 bases from J; junction bases left unmatched: 11. The germline V gene encodes CDR1 SGHTA and CDR2 FQGTGA. This CDR3 is built from 17 residues. The CDR3 region has the DNA TGTGCCAGCAGCTTATTGGGACAGGGGCTTCGTGCGGGGGAGCTGTTTTTT. As protein: CASSLLGQGLRAGELFF. Using reference TRBV7-3 and TRBJ2-2 for the parts outside the CDR3, the full variable domain is GAGVSQTPSNKVTEKGKYVELRCDPISGHTALYWYRQSLGQGPEFLIYFQGTGAADDSGLPNDRFFAVRPEGSVSTLKIQRTERGDSAVYLCASSLLGQGLRAGELFFGEGSRLTVL.

The chain uses TRBV28 and TRBJ1-1, with 9 bases identical to TRBD1. J was trimmed by 1 base and V by 4 bases; bases with no gene match: 7. In germline, CDR1 is MDHEN, CDR2 SYDVKM. The CDR3 spans 16 residues. The CDR3 loop is CASSSRGQGRNTEAFF. As DNA, the CDR3 is TGTGCCAGCAGTTCAAGGGGACAGGGTCGGAACACTGAAGCTTTCTTT. Full variable domain (rest looked up from reference TRBV28 and TRBJ1-1): DVKVTQSSRYLVKRTGEKVFLECVQDMDHENMFWYRQDPGLGLRLIYFSYDVKMKEKGDIPEGYSVSREKKERFSLILESASTNQTSMYLCASSSRGQGRNTEAFFGQGTRLTVV.

This clone has a single count. The sample contains more than one DNA sequence encoding this CDR3. The rearrangement uses TRBV5-4 and TRBJ2-7; D is unresolved. The CDR3 is 14 amino acids. The V gene's germline CDR1 is SGHNT and CDR2 YYREEE (reference sequence). V lost 2 bases, J lost 2 bases, and 11 bases lay in between. CDR3 DNA: TGTGCCAGCAGCTTAGGGCTCCCTCCCTACGAGCAGTACTTC. It codes for CASSLGLPPYEQYF.

This chain uses TRBV4-1 with TRBJ2-5, with D uncertain. The CDR3 extends over 15 amino acids. V lost 1 base to trimming and J lost 3 bases, with 12 bases between them. The germline V gene has CDR1 MGHRA and CDR2 YSYEKL. The CDR3 region has the DNA TGCGCCAGCAGCCAAGTCTCAGCCGAAGAAGAGACCCAGTACTTC. Its protein is CASSQVSAEEETQYF.

J is TRBJ2-2 and V is TRBV28, with D maybe TRBD2 (6 bases). The CDR3 is made up of 18 amino acids. The germline V gene encodes CDR1 MDHEN and CDR2 SYDVKM. V lost 6 bases and J 3 bases, leaving 23 bases between the germline ends. The CDR3 loop is CASRPGSGGTIYTGELFF. CDR3 nucleotides: TGTGCCAGCAGACCCGGGAGTGGCGGGACCATTTACACCGGGGAGCTGTTTTTT.

The V and J genes are TRBV28 and TRBJ1-1; 10 positions agree with TRBD1. CDR1 is MDHEN and CDR2 is SYDVKM in the germline V gene. The CDR3 spans 15 residues. Trimming took 1 base from V and 6 from J; bases not matched to a gene: 5. This CDR3 reads CASSLSWDRGAEAFF. CDR3 nucleotides: TGTGCCAGCAGTTTATCATGGGACAGGGGTGCTGAAGCTTTCTTT.

In its sample, this clone was seen a few times. At one end, the junction sequence differs from germline, possibly due to a read error. V usage is TRBV18 and J usage is TRBJ2-7; 7 bases line up with TRBD1. Germline V gene lookup returns CDR1 KGHSH and CDR2 LQKENI. CDR3 length: 17 residues. The CDR3, as DNA: TGTGCCAGCTCACCTTATCCCCCAGGGGGTGCCTCCCACGAGCAGTACTTC. Translated: CASSPYPPGGASHEQYF.

The rearrangement uses TRBV28 and TRBJ2-1; 10 nucleotides agree with TRBD2. The J segment lost 4 bases and the V segment lost 5 bases, leaving 8 bases of the junction unmatched. This CDR3 has 16 amino acids. Per germline, CDR1 MDHEN and CDR2 SYDVKM. Here the CDR3 reads CASSPRLAGGYNEQFF. CDR3 bases: TGTGCCAGCAGTCCCCGACTAGCGGGCGGTTACAATGAGCAGTTCTTC.

The chain uses TRBV27 and TRBJ2-5; D not certain. V lost 5 bases and J lost 0, with 13 bases in between. CDR3 length equals 15 residues. Germline lookup yields CDR1 MNHEY and CDR2 SMNVEV (reference sequence). As DNA, the CDR3 is TGTGCCAGCAGTACGTTCGGCACGTACCAAGAGACCCAGTACTTC. This codes for CASSTFGTYQETQYF.

The gene calls are TRBV19 and TRBJ1-5; D gene unclear. The V gene's germline CDR1 is LNHDA and CDR2 SQIVND (reference sequence). The CDR3 is made up of 15 amino acids. Trimming removed 3 bases at V and 0 bases at J, with 9 bases between. CDR3: CASSIRGYSNQPQHF. CDR3 coding DNA: TGTGCCAGTAGTATTCGGGGATATAGCAATCAGCCCCAGCATTTT.

This chain joins TRBV29-1 and TRBJ2-1, with 9 bases that match TRBD1. This CDR3 has 12 residues. Germline trimming cut 8 bases from V and 4 bases from J; bases unmatched to any gene: 3. Per germline, CDR1 SQVTM and CDR2 ANQGSEA. This chain's CDR3 is CSSGQGYNEQFF. The CDR3 nucleotides are TGCAGCTCGGGACAGGGATACAATGAGCAGTTCTTC.

The rearrangement joins TRBV6-6 to TRBJ1-1, with D hard to call. The V end was cut by 9 bases, the J end by 6 bases, with 14 bases between. Germline lookup yields CDR1 MNHNY and CDR2 SVGAGI (reference sequence). The CDR3 sequence is 12 residues long. The CDR3: CASSPTSPEAFF. CDR3 in DNA: TGTGCCAGTTCGCCCACGAGCCCTGAAGCTTTCTTT.

This rearrangement joins TRBV6-6 to TRBJ2-7, with 9 bases matching TRBD1. Trimming took 6 bases from V and 5 from J; bases not matched to a gene: 5. The CDR3 consists of 13 residues. Germline-derived CDR1 and CDR2 are MNHNY and SVGAGI (reference sequence). CDR3 protein: CASRYGQGHEQYF. The CDR3 DNA reads as TGTGCCAGCAGATACGGACAGGGGCACGAGCAGTACTTC.

The rearrangement uses TRBV6-5 and TRBJ1-1, with 8 bases identical to TRBD1. The germline V gene encodes CDR1 MNHEY and CDR2 SVGAGI. J gave up 7 bases and V 5 bases, and 12 bases lay outside the gene matches. The CDR3 covers 15 residues. CDR3: CASSGPRQGLVEAFF. The CDR3 DNA follows: TGTGCCAGCAGTGGTCCCCGACAGGGGTTGGTTGAAGCTTTCTTT.

This clone was counted between two and nine times. V usage is TRBV7-6 and J usage is TRBJ1-2, with unresolved D. Germline values: CDR1 SGHVS, CDR2 FNYEAQ. Trimming left V 4 bases short and J 7 bases short, with 16 bases between. The CDR3 has 14 residues. CDR3 coding DNA: TGTGCCAGCAGCTCTTCGGTGATGGGTTCTGGCTACACCTTC. It yields the protein CASSSSVMGSGYTF.

The chain carries TRBV19 and TRBJ2-7, with TRBD2 matching 9 bases. The CDR3 has 15 residues. The V gene's germline CDR1 is LNHDA and CDR2 SQIVND (reference sequence). The trim removed 6 bases at V and 1 base at J, leaving 7 bases unmatched. CDR3 DNA: TGTGCCAGTAGGTCGGGCCTAGCGGGATCCTACGAGCAGTACTTC. Its protein product is CASRSGLAGSYEQYF.

This chain links TRBV5-4 with TRBJ2-7; the match to TRBD2 covers 8 bases. Germline V gene data show CDR1 as SGHNT and CDR2 as YYREEE (reference sequence). This CDR3 comprises 15 residues. Trimming at V came to 2 bases and at J to 6 bases, leaving 10 bases not matched to a gene. CDR3 amino acids: CASSLSGTRSSEQYF. The CDR3 coding sequence is TGTGCCAGCAGCTTATCCGGGACTAGGAGTTCCGAGCAGTACTTC.